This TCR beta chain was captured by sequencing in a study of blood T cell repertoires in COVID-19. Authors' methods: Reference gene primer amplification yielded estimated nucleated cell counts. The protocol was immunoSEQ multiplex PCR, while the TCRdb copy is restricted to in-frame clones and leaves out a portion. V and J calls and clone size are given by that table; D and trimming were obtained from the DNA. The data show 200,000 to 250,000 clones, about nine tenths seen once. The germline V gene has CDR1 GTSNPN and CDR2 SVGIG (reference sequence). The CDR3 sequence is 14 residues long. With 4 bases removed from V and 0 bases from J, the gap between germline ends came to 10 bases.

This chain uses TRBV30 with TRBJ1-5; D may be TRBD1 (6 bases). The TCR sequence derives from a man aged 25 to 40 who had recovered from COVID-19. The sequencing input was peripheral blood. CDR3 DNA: TGTGCCTGGACCCGGGGGGCTAGCAATCAGCCCCAGCATTTT. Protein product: CAWTRGASNQPQHF.